This T cell receptor beta chain was obtained from a study of cytomegalovirus exposure and HLA in healthy donors. Germline CDR1 and CDR2: SGHRS and YFSETQ. This CDR3 comprises 14 residues. V was trimmed by 2 bases and J by 1 base, leaving 7 bases between them. Details on this clone: In the same sample, other DNA sequences code for this CDR3.

Primers included in the PCR were 60 Vbeta and 13 Jbeta primers. Using immunoSEQ multiplex PCR, the repertoire was profiled, and TCRdb retains in-frame clones only, with some absent. The profile shows hundreds of thousands of clones, 70% to 90% of them singletons. The sequence was obtained from a girl aged 2 to 10 in good health and CMV-seronegative. The sequenced material came from PBMCs. The rearrangement uses TRBV5-1 and TRBJ2-1; D perhaps matches TRBD2 (6 bases). CDR3 nucleotides: TGCGCCAGCAGCTTCGGGGGTTCCTACAATGAGCAGTTCTTC. Residues: CASSFGGSYNEQFF.